This T cell receptor beta chain appears in the sequencing data of a study of T cells in Graves' hyperthyroidism and ophthalmopathy. Findings of the study overall: Most thyroid clonotypes that were expanded above 0.001 also turned up in blood. Stable hyperthyroidism was separated from ophthalmopathy by a model based on 13 V-J features.

This clonotype was seen repeatedly, ten times or more. The antigen is not known. At one end the junction does not follow the germline gene, possibly because of a read error. Under 3 months was the duration of disease in ophthalmopathy patients, who also had a Clinical Activity Score of at least 3 and a NOSPECS grade of at least 4. Diagnoses were made from clinical symptoms, serum measures (thyroxine and TRAb), thyroid ultrasound and orbital computed tomography. Researchers took RNA transcripts and amplified the TCR beta CDR3 regions from them. The TCR CDR3 was amplified in a first-round RT-PCR using the HTBI primer set. MiXCR, applied by TCRdb to the multiplex PCR reads, yields one record per CDR3 protein. The table has 330,000 or so distinct CDR3 sequences, roughly 18% seen once. Germline V gene lookup returns CDR1 SGHRS and CDR2 YFSETQ. This CDR3 region has 14 residues.

Sequencing was done on a sample of blood. The clonotype comes from a woman aged 40 to 50 with Graves' ophthalmopathy. The chain employs TRBV5-1 and TRBJ2-5; tentative D call: TRBD1 (5 bases). The CDR3 DNA reads as TGCGCCAACAGCTTGGAGTCAGGGCAAGAGACCCAGTACTTC. It encodes CANSLESGQETQYF.